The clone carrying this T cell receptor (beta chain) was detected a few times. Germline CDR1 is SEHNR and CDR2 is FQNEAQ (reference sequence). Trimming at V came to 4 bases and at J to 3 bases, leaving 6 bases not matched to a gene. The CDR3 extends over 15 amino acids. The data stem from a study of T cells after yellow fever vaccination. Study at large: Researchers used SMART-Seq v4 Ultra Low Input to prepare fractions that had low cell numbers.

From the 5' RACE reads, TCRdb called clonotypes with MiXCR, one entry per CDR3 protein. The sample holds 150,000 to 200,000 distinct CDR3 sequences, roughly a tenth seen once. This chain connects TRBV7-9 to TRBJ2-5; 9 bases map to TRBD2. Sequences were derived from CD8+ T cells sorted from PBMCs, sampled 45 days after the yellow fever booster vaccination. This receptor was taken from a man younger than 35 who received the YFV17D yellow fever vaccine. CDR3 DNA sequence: TGTGCCAGCAGCTCGGAGGAGCGGGGGGAAGAGACCCAGTACTTC. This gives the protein CASSSEERGEETQYF.